A selection of T cell receptor beta chains follows, all from one sample in a study of T cells in localized non-small cell lung cancer. Sequenced by immunoSEQ multiplex PCR; TCRdb stores in-frame clones only, minus some. The sample carries approximately 54,000 clones, about nine tenths recorded once. This sample comprised peripheral blood, obtained before any cancer treatment. The receptors were gathered from a woman aged 40-70 years with stage I lung adenocarcinoma. Each CDR3 is given with its conserved first and last residue. The D gene is left open where the match is weak. A row's size may be missing; if present it is once, few, many or a size class.

>TRBJ2-5|TRBV6-1|.|.
TGTGCCAGCAGTGGGAGCGGAGGACAAGAGACCCAGTACTTC
CASSGSGGQETQYF
>TRBJ1-6|TRBV5-8|.|.
TGTGCCAGCAGTTCTACAGGGTCTCAGAATTCACCCCTCCACTTT
CASSSTGSQNSPLHF
>TRBJ1-5|TRBV19|.|.
TGTGCCAGTAGTACCCTATTTCAGCCCCAGCATTTT
CASSTLFQPQHF
>TRBJ1-1|TRBV19|.|TRBD1
TGTGCCAGTAGTCAGGGGGCTGGGACTGAAGCTTTCTTT
CASSQGAGTEAFF
>TRBJ2-3|TRBV18|.|.
TGTGCCAGCTCATCGTACCCCGGACTGCCAGATACGCAGTATTTT
CASSSYPGLPDTQYF
>TRBJ2-7|TRBV7-2|.|TRBD2
TGTGCCAGCAGCCCACCGGGACTAGCGGGGGAAGGGGAGCAGTACTTC
CASSPPGLAGEGEQYF
>TRBJ2-7|TRBV5-1|.|TRBD1
TGCGCCAGCAGCTTATCGAAGGTTGGGGACAGGGGGCAAGAGCAGTACTTC
CASSLSKVGDRGQEQYF
>TRBJ1-1|TRBV4-3|.|.
TGCGCCAGCAGCCAAGCCACGAGGAACACTGAAGCTTTCTTT
CASSQATRNTEAFF
>TRBJ2-2|TRBV7-9|.|.
TGTGCCAGCAGCCCAGAAGAGGAAGGCACCGGGGAGCTGTTTTTT
CASSPEEEGTGELFF
>TRBJ1-1|TRBV7-9|.|.
TGTGCCAGCAGCCAGGTAGGCACTGAAGCTTTCTTT
CASSQVGTEAFF
>TRBJ2-3|TRBV14|.|.
TGTGCCAGCAGCCGGACAGCCCAAAGCACAGATACGCAGTATTTT
CASSRTAQSTDTQYF
>TRBJ1-5|TRBV21-1|.|.
TGTGCCAGCAGCTCCGGGGGACATACCTTAGGGCCCCAGCATTTT
CASSSGGHTLGPQHF
>TRBJ2-2|TRBV19|.|.
TGTGCCAGTAGTATATTGCGGAAGGCTTCCGGGGAGCTGTTTTTT
CASSILRKASGELFF
>TRBJ1-6|TRBV5-1|.|TRBD1
TGTGCCAGCAGCAAGGGACAGGGGGTTTCACCCCTCCACTTT
CASSKGQGVSPLHF
>TRBJ2-1|TRBV15|once|TRBD2
TGTGCCACCAGCAGCGGGGGGAGCTACAATGAGCAGTTCTTC
CATSSGGSYNEQFF
>TRBJ1-1|TRBV29-1|.|TRBD1
TGCAGCGGATCCGGGACAGGCGACAACACTGAAGCTTTCTTT
CSGSGTGDNTEAFF
>TRBJ2-7|TRBV2|.|.
TGTGCCAGCCGAGAGCTCTCCTACGAGCAGTACTTC
CASRELSYEQYF
>TRBJ1-1|TRBV5-1|.|.
TGCGCCAGCAGCCCCGCCAGGGTCACTGAAGCTTTCTTT
CASSPARVTEAFF